A selection of T cell receptor beta chains follows, all from one sample in a study of T cell responses to AZD1222 COVID-19 vaccine. The repertoire was sequenced with immunoSEQ multiplex PCR; TCRdb's copy has only in-frame clones and lacks some. The table lists approximately 73,000 clones, 80% to 85% of them singletons. Sequencing was performed on peripheral blood, taken on day 0 of AZD1222 vaccination. The receptors shown here come from an adult in good health. The conserved cysteine and the conserved F or W are not part of the CDR3 here. Each record gives: CDR3 length, V gene, J gene, clone size, CDR3 protein. The size entry is marked missing in some rows and otherwise reads once, few, many or a size class.

len: 11
v_gene: TRBV7-6
j_gene: TRBJ2-1
abundance: NA
CDR3aa: ASSEGGHNEQF

len: 12
v_gene: TRBV5-6
j_gene: TRBJ1-2
abundance: NA
CDR3aa: ASSVQGINYGYT

len: 13
v_gene: TRBV6-5
j_gene: TRBJ2-7
abundance: NA
CDR3aa: ASSITGGDSYEQY

len: 13
v_gene: TRBV9
j_gene: TRBJ2-3
abundance: NA
CDR3aa: ASSETSDDTDTQY

len: 12
v_gene: TRBV5-1
j_gene: TRBJ1-2
abundance: NA
CDR3aa: ASSLVPENYGYT

len: 11
v_gene: TRBV12-5
j_gene: TRBJ1-5
abundance: few
CDR3aa: ASGLGTGEPQH

len: 13
v_gene: TRBV7-7
j_gene: TRBJ2-5
abundance: once
CDR3aa: ASSFGTGWEETQY

len: 16
v_gene: TRBV11-2
j_gene: TRBJ2-3
abundance: NA
CDR3aa: ASSWKVYSGGGGDTQY

len: 12
v_gene: TRBV11-2
j_gene: TRBJ2-1
abundance: NA
CDR3aa: ASTAGLRDNEQF

len: 13
v_gene: TRBV4-3
j_gene: TRBJ1-5
abundance: medium-sized
CDR3aa: ASSQNTGVNQPQH

len: 17
v_gene: TRBV6-2/TRBV6-3
j_gene: TRBJ2-3
abundance: NA
CDR3aa: ASSYGLSVPGLAADTQY

len: 14
v_gene: TRBV7-2
j_gene: TRBJ1-3
abundance: NA
CDR3aa: ASSLAGTGSGNTIY

len: 11
v_gene: TRBV18
j_gene: TRBJ2-7
abundance: NA
CDR3aa: ASSPPGPYEQY

len: 13
v_gene: TRBV2
j_gene: TRBJ2-1
abundance: NA
CDR3aa: ASSRPKGGSDEQF

len: 13
v_gene: TRBV19
j_gene: TRBJ1-2
abundance: NA
CDR3aa: ASSSLGDARYGYT

len: 15
v_gene: TRBV4-3
j_gene: TRBJ2-7
abundance: NA
CDR3aa: ASSQDWNPASWDEQY

len: 12
v_gene: TRBV19
j_gene: TRBJ2-7
abundance: NA
CDR3aa: ASSIMDRAYEQY

len: 12
v_gene: TRBV6-1
j_gene: TRBJ1-2
abundance: NA
CDR3aa: ASSEERTTGGYT

len: 13
v_gene: TRBV2
j_gene: TRBJ2-1
abundance: NA
CDR3aa: ASSDRDSRYNEQF

len: 14
v_gene: TRBV6-2/TRBV6-3
j_gene: TRBJ2-6
abundance: few
CDR3aa: ASSPEGIWGANVLT

len: 14
v_gene: TRBV21-1
j_gene: TRBJ2-5
abundance: NA
CDR3aa: ASSAPPGQGRETQY